The present T cell receptor (beta chain) was sequenced within a study of cytomegalovirus exposure and HLA in healthy donors. 60 Vbeta and 13 Jbeta primers were used in PCR. Sequencing was performed with immunoSEQ multiplex PCR; in TCRdb, only in-frame clones are kept and a portion is missing. The sample carries just over 150,000 clones, about 73% recorded once. About this clone: Antigen: not known.

The CDR3 is 12 residues long. V lost 4 bases to trimming and J lost 7 bases, with 8 bases between them. Germline loops: CDR1 SGHNT, CDR2 YYREEE (reference sequence). Healthy bone marrow donors made up the donor group. Study findings and constraints: In a later analysis, compared with equally common non-associated chains, HLA-associated beta chains were more expanded. Apart from CMV serostatus, no immune exposure information was available.

The chain joins TRBV5-4 to TRBJ2-2; D remains ambiguous. This TCR came from a woman in her thirties or forties in good health and CMV-seronegative. Sequenced sample: PBMCs. CDR3: CASSEVGGELFF. The CDR3 bases are TGTGCCAGCAGCGAGGTCGGCGGGGAGCTGTTTTTT.